These 8 T cell receptor beta chains were all obtained from the same sample, sequenced in a study of identical twins. In TCRdb, the 5' RACE reads were re-called with MiXCR into one record per CDR3 protein. The table records about 500,000 distinct CDR3 sequences, approximately 14% of them present only once. This sample was shared with a second study, whose subject was yellow fever vaccine responses in identical twins.

Sample: CD4+ T cells sorted from blood. Receptors were obtained from a young woman in good health.

A few counts support this clonotype. V gene TRBV6-1 combines with J gene TRBJ1-5; tentative D call: TRBD1 (6 bases). The germline V and J ends were trimmed by 7 bases and 0 bases, with 10 bases remaining between them. Germline-derived CDR1 and CDR2 are MNHNS and SASEGT. This CDR3 has 14 residues. The CDR3 spells CASTSTGSNQPQHF. The CDR3 bases are TGTGCCAGCACCTCGACAGGTAGCAATCAGCCCCAGCATTTT.

V and J are TRBV18 and TRBJ2-1, with 8 nucleotides matching TRBD1. J gave up 8 bases and V 5 bases, and 2 bases lay outside the gene matches. The germline gives CDR1 KGHSH, CDR2 LQKENI. The CDR3 sequence is 12 residues long. Written as DNA, the CDR3 is TGTGCCAGCTCATCGACAGGGGATGAGCAGTTCTTC. It codes for CASSSTGDEQFF.

The J gene is TRBJ1-2, the V gene TRBV9, with D unclear. The ends were cut back, 0 bases at V and 2 bases at J, with 8 bases in the middle. Germline V CDR1 and CDR2: SGDLS, YYNGEE. The length of the CDR3 is 14 residues. The chain's CDR3 is CASSVVPENYGYTF. The CDR3 DNA reads TGTGCCAGCAGCGTAGTTCCGGAAAACTATGGCTACACCTTC.

V and J are TRBV6-1 and TRBJ2-1; TRBD1 might be the D (6 bases). CDR3 length: 14 residues. Germline loops: CDR1 MNHNS, CDR2 SASEGT. V shed 6 bases and J shed 4 bases, with 13 bases lying between them. The CDR3: CASRFGQTYNEQFF. CDR3 nucleotide sequence: TGTGCCAGCAGGTTCGGACAGACATACAATGAGCAGTTCTTC.

This clonotype occurred a few times. The J gene is TRBJ2-7, the V gene TRBV6-2 or TRBV6-3, with D perhaps TRBD1 (6 bases). Trimming stripped 2 bases from V and 3 bases from J, with 11 bases between. Per the germline V gene, CDR1 is MNHEY and CDR2 is SVGEGT. This CDR3 region has 14 residues. CDR3 residues: CASSYNRVGYEQYF. For the CDR3, the DNA is TGTGCCAGCAGTTACAACAGGGTAGGCTACGAGCAGTACTTC.

This clonotype has a handful of counts. The chain is built from TRBV7-8 and TRBJ2-1, with 9 positions matching TRBD2. Germline V gene data show CDR1 as SGHVS and CDR2 as FQNEAQ. Trimming removed 1 base from V and 9 bases from J; junction bases left unmatched: 7. This CDR3 spans 15 amino acids. Written as DNA, the CDR3 is TGTGCCAGCAGCTTAGTGGCGGGGGGGCCGGGTGAGCAGTTCTTC. It encodes CASSLVAGGPGEQFF.

The genes are TRBV28 and TRBJ1-5, with 8 bases aligning to TRBD1. Germline trimming cut 10 bases from V and 6 bases from J; bases unmatched to any gene: 11. This CDR3 has 14 amino acids. Germline loops: CDR1 MDHEN, CDR2 SYDVKM. In DNA, the CDR3 is TGTGCCACCTGGGGACAGGCCTATGGTCAGCCCCAGCATTTT. This translates into CATWGQAYGQPQHF.

This sequence joins TRBV4-3 and TRBJ1-1; TRBD1 aligns across 10 bases. J was trimmed by 4 bases and V by 2 bases; bases with no gene match: 7. The CDR3 spans 16 residues. Germline values: CDR1 LGHNA, CDR2 YSLEER. The CDR3 DNA is TGCGCCAGCAGCCAAAGGGCGGGACAGGGGACCACTGAAGCTTTCTTT. Amino acid sequence: CASSQRAGQGTTEAFF.